Presented here are 22 T cell receptor beta chains from one specimen sequenced in a study of blood T cell repertoires in COVID-19. Generated by immunoSEQ multiplex PCR, the TCRdb table keeps only in-frame clones and is missing some. The sample includes 210,000 or so clones, 80% to 85% of them seen just once. The sequenced material came from peripheral blood. These receptors all stem from a human donor in a cohort sampled during active COVID-19.

Turning to this clone: This may come from a read error, since a much larger clone is one base off. The identical CDR3 is also encoded by other nucleotide sequences in the sample. This chain links TRBV6-1 with TRBJ1-1; TRBD1 agrees at 7 bases. The CDR3 extends over 13 amino acids. V shed 3 bases, J shed 5 bases, and the junction held 3 bases outside the gene matches. Germline V CDR1 and CDR2: MNHNS, SASEGT. Here the CDR3 reads CASSDTGDTEAFF. The CDR3 nucleotides are TGTGCCAGCAGTGACACAGGGGATACTGAAGCTTTCTTT.

The chain couples TRBV5-1 to TRBJ2-2, with D possibly being TRBD1 (6 bases). Looked up from germline, CDR1 is SGHRS and CDR2 is YFSETQ. With 4 bases removed from V and 4 bases from J, the gap between germline ends came to 17 bases. There are 16 residues in the CDR3. Here the CDR3 reads CASSIWQGTGTGELFF. In nucleotides, the CDR3 is TGCGCCAGCAGCATCTGGCAGGGGACCGGCACCGGGGAGCTGTTTTTT.

The table lists this clone with a few counts. V usage is TRBV5-6 and J usage is TRBJ2-7, with D perhaps matching TRBD2 (6 bases). Germline CDR1 reads SGHDT; CDR2 reads YYEEEE. V dropped 4 bases and J dropped 3 bases, with 20 bases sitting between them. The CDR3 spans 16 residues. The CDR3 spells CASSPYRLGGIYEQYF. The DNA for the CDR3 is TGTGCCAGCAGCCCTTACCGGTTAGGCGGGATCTACGAGCAGTACTTC.

This clone was detected only once. This chain links TRBV2 with TRBJ1-3, with D perhaps TRBD1 (6 bases). V was pared by 6 bases and J by 4 bases, with 13 bases between. This CDR3 has 14 amino acids. The germline V gene has CDR1 SNHLY and CDR2 FYNNEI. The CDR3 bases are TGTGCCAGCAGGGCGGACAGAGGGGGAAACACCATATATTTT. This translates into CASRADRGGNTIYF. The full variable domain, in which reference TRBV2 and TRBJ1-3 provide the parts outside the CDR3, is EPEVTQTPSHQVTQMGQEVILRCVPISNHLYFYWYRQILGQKVEFLVSFYNNEISEKSEIFDDQFSVERPDGSNFTLKIRSTKLEDSAMYFCASRADRGGNTIYFGEGSWLTVV.

This sequence joins TRBV30 and TRBJ2-7, with TRBD1 matching 9 bases. The CDR3 is 14 residues long. Germline assignment: CDR1 GTSNPN and CDR2 SVGIG (reference sequence). After removal of 1 base from V and 5 bases from J, the junction contained 6 bases not matched to a gene. The chain's CDR3 is CAWSAGTGFHEQYV. DNA of the CDR3: TGTGCCTGGAGTGCCGGGACAGGGTTCCACGAGCAGTACGTC.

The chain has TRBV19 and TRBJ2-3; tentative D call: TRBD1 (6 bases). Trimming stripped 1 base from V and 2 bases from J, with 13 bases between. Germline lookup yields CDR1 LNHDA and CDR2 SQIVND (reference sequence). CDR3 size: 16 residues. This CDR3 is CASSIAPGANTDTQYF. The CDR3 DNA reads TGTGCCAGTAGTATAGCCCCAGGGGCCAACACAGATACGCAGTATTTT. Full variable domain (remainder filled in from reference TRBV19 and TRBJ2-3): DGGITQSPKYLFRKEGQNVTLSCEQNLNHDAMYWYRQDPGQGLRLIYYSQIVNDFQKGDIAEGYSVSREKKESFPLTVTSAQKNPTAFYLCASSIAPGANTDTQYFGPGTRLTVL.

This rearrangement joins TRBV7-2 to TRBJ1-1, with D maybe TRBD1 (6 bases). The ends were cut back, 5 bases at V and 4 bases at J, with 17 bases in the middle. The CDR3 is 15 residues long. Per the germline V gene, CDR1 is SGHTA and CDR2 is FQGNSA. Here the CDR3 reads CASSRRTGRSTEAFF. As DNA, the CDR3 is TGTGCCAGCAGCCGCCGCACAGGGCGAAGCACTGAAGCTTTCTTT.

This clone was seen more than once but under ten times. This chain joins TRBV5-6 and TRBJ2-1; 8 bases agree with TRBD1. Germline values: CDR1 SGHDT, CDR2 YYEEEE. The CDR3 sequence is 15 residues long. The V and J ends lost 4 bases and 8 bases, in that order; junction bases with no gene match: 11. CDR3 DNA: TGTGCCAGCAGCGGAGGACAGGGACCCTTCCATGAGCAGTTCTTC. Translated: CASSGGQGPFHEQFF. Variable domain in full (rest from reference TRBV5-6 and TRBJ2-1): DAGVTQSPTHLIKTRGQQVTLRCSPKSGHDTVSWYQQALGQGPQFIFQYYEEEERQRGNFPDRFSGHQFPNYSSELNVNALLLGDSALYLCASSGGQGPFHEQFFGPGTRLTVL.

The chain couples TRBV2 to TRBJ2-7; 7 nucleotides agree with TRBD2. V gave up 9 bases and J gave up 6 bases; unmatched junction bases: 23. The CDR3 consists of 17 residues. CDR1 is SNHLY, CDR2 FYNNEI, per germline. The CDR3 DNA reads as TGTGCCAGTACCCGGGTCGCGGGGGAGGGGCGGGATTTCGAGCAGTACTTC. Its protein is CASTRVAGEGRDFEQYF. Full variable domain (remainder filled in from reference TRBV2 and TRBJ2-7): EPEVTQTPSHQVTQMGQEVILRCVPISNHLYFYWYRQILGQKVEFLVSFYNNEISEKSEIFDDQFSVERPDGSNFTLKIRSTKLEDSAMYFCASTRVAGEGRDFEQYFGPGTRLTVT.

The chain joins TRBV11-1 to TRBJ1-1; the D gene is possibly TRBD1 (5 bases). V was pared by 6 bases and J by 3 bases, with 14 bases between. This CDR3 is built from 14 residues. From germline, CDR1 is SGHAT and CDR2 FQDESV (reference sequence). The CDR3 DNA reads as TGTGCCAGCAGTCCAAGGAGGGGATACACTGAAGCTTTCTTT. This encodes CASSPRRGYTEAFF. The full variable domain, its missing parts supplied by reference TRBV11-1 and TRBJ1-1, is EAEVAQSPRYKITEKSQAVAFWCDPISGHATLYWYRQILGQGPELLVQFQDESVVDDSQLPKDRFSAERLKGVDSTLKIQPAELGDSAMYLCASSPRRGYTEAFFGQGTRLTVV.

The chain has TRBV2 and TRBJ1-3, with D perhaps TRBD1 (6 bases). The CDR3 is 13 amino acids. The V and J ends lost 5 bases and 7 bases respectively, with 12 bases between them. Germline assignment: CDR1 SNHLY and CDR2 FYNNEI. The CDR3 protein is CASSPQGSNTIYF. CDR3 bases: TGTGCCAGCAGTCCACAGGGTAGCAACACCATATATTTT.

V and J are TRBV4-1 and TRBJ2-1, with 9 bases identical to TRBD2. CDR1 is MGHRA and CDR2 is YSYEKL in the germline V gene. V dropped 5 bases and J dropped 6; count of bases not matched to a gene: 8. The CDR3 contains 15 residues. CDR3: CASSYSGRSPNEQFF. CDR3 nucleotides: TGCGCCAGCAGCTATAGCGGGAGAAGCCCCAATGAGCAGTTCTTC.

The chain recombines TRBV19 with TRBJ2-5, with 10 bases lining up with TRBD1. This CDR3 is 16 amino acids long. J lost 5 bases, V lost 4 bases, and 10 bases had no gene match. Germline V gene lookup returns CDR1 LNHDA and CDR2 SQIVND (reference sequence). The CDR3 DNA reads TGTGCCAGTAGTAATACGGGGACAGGGGCTGGGGAGACCCAGTACTTC. Protein: CASSNTGTGAGETQYF.

V usage is TRBV15 and J usage is TRBJ2-7, with D possibly matching TRBD1 (5 bases). Trimming removed 3 bases at V and 4 bases at J, with 13 bases between. This CDR3 comprises 14 residues. Germline-derived CDR1 and CDR2 are LNHNV and YYDKDF (reference sequence). The CDR3 protein is CATSRIDSSYEQYF. CDR3 nucleotide sequence: TGTGCCACCAGCAGGATCGACAGTTCGTACGAGCAGTACTTC.

This chain links TRBV5-1 with TRBJ2-7; 8 bases line up with TRBD1. J gave up 0 bases and V 4 bases, and 9 bases lay outside the gene matches. Germline V gives CDR1 SGHRS, CDR2 YFSETQ. The CDR3 consists of 16 residues. CDR3 in DNA: TGCGCCAGCAGCCTGGGGCCGACAGGGGCCTCCTACGAGCAGTACTTC. Encoded protein: CASSLGPTGASYEQYF.

This chain joins TRBV6-5 and TRBJ2-5; no firm D call. Germline assignment: CDR1 MNHEY and CDR2 SVGAGI. With 2 bases removed from V and 5 bases from J, the gap between germline ends came to 9 bases. This CDR3 has 13 amino acids. CDR3 DNA sequence: TGTGCCAGCAGTTACGGGCGATTGGAGACCCAGTACTTC. Translation gives CASSYGRLETQYF.

V usage is TRBV28 and J usage is TRBJ1-4; D possibly corresponds to TRBD1 (6 bases). Germline CDR1 MDHEN, CDR2 SYDVKM. Trimming left V 5 bases short and J 3 bases short, with 16 bases between. The CDR3 spans 16 residues. The CDR3 here is CASSGSQGFANEKLFF. CDR3 nucleotide sequence: TGTGCCAGCAGTGGAAGTCAGGGGTTTGCTAATGAAAAACTGTTTTTT.

The CDR3 loop reads CASSLGTGHTDTQYF. The DNA of the CDR3 is TGTGCCAGCAGCTTAGGGACAGGGCACACAGATACGCAGTATTTT. The rearrangement links TRBV7-2 to TRBJ2-3; TRBD1 matches at 8 bases. Germline assignment: CDR1 SGHTA and CDR2 FQGNSA. The CDR3 totals 15 residues. V gave up 1 base and J gave up 2 bases; unmatched junction bases: 2.

Comments on this clone: The same CDR3 is also encoded by other DNA sequences in this sample. J is TRBJ1-1 and V is TRBV7-8, with 7 nucleotides matching TRBD1. The CDR3 spans 14 residues. V shed 6 bases and J 1 base; nucleotides not matched to a gene: 5. Germline V gene lookup returns CDR1 SGHVS and CDR2 FQNEAQ. This CDR3 is CASSPGTANTEAFF. In nucleotides, the CDR3 is TGTGCCAGCAGTCCCGGGACAGCGAACACTGAAGCTTTCTTT.

The rearrangement uses TRBV6-5 and TRBJ1-1; D ambiguous. CDR1 MNHEY and CDR2 SVGAGI come from the germline V gene. V was cut by 8 bases and J by 1 base, with 11 bases left in between. The CDR3 contains 13 residues. The CDR3 DNA reads as TGTGCCAGCCCCGGGTATCCGAACACTGAAGCTTTCTTT. Its translation: CASPGYPNTEAFF.

The V call is TRBV5-1, the J call TRBJ2-5; TRBD2 agrees at 9 bases. The CDR3 is 15 amino acids. V lost 4 bases, J lost 3 bases, and 7 bases stayed unmatched. Per germline, CDR1 SGHRS and CDR2 YFSETQ. As DNA, the CDR3 is TGCGCCAGCAGCAGCCATAGCGGGAGCAAAGAGACCCAGTACTTC. The encoded protein is CASSSHSGSKETQYF. Together with reference TRBV5-1 and TRBJ2-5, the CDR3 gives the full variable domain: KAGVTQTPRYLIKTRGQQVTLSCSPISGHRSVSWYQQTPGQGLQFLFEYFSETQRNKGNFPGRFSGRQFSNSRSEMNVSTLELGDSALYLCASSSHSGSKETQYFGPGTRLLVL.

This chain links TRBV7-8 with TRBJ1-5, with a weak D call TRBD1 (6 bases). The germline CDR1 and CDR2 sequences are SGHVS and FQNEAQ. The CDR3 runs 15 residues. Deletions cut 5 bases from V and 5 bases from J, with 16 bases between. CDR3 bases: TGTGCCAGCAGCGCAACCGGGACATATGATCAGCCCCAGCATTTT. Protein: CASSATGTYDQPQHF.